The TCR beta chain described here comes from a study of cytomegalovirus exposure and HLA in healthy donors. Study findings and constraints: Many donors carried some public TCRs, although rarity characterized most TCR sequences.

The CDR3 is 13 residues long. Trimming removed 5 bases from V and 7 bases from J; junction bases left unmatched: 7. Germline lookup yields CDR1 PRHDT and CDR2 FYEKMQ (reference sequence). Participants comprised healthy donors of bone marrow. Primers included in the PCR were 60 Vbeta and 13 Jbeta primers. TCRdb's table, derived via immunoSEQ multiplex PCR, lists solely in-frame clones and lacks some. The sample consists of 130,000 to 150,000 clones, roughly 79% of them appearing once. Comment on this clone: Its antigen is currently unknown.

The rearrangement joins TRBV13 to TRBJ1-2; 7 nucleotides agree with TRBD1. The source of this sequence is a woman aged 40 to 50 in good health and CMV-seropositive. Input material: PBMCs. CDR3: CASSRGQAPGYTF. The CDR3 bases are TGTGCCAGCAGCAGAGGACAGGCTCCTGGCTACACCTTC.